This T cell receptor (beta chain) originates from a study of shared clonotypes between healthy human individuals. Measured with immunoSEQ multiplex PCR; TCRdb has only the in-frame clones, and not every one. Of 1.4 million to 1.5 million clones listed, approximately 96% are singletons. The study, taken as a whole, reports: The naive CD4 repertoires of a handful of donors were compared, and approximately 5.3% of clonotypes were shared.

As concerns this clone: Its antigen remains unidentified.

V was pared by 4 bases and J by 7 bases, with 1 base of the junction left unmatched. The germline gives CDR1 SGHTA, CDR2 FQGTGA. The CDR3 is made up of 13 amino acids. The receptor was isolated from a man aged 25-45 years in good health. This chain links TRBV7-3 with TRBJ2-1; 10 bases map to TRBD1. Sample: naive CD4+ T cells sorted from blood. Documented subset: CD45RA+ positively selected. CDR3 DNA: TGTGCCAGCAGCTCGGGACAGGGGAATGAGCAGTTCTTC. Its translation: CASSSGQGNEQFF.